These 9 T cell receptor beta chains were sequenced from one sample in a study of shared clonotypes between healthy human individuals. Profiling relied on immunoSEQ multiplex PCR, and the TCRdb table lists in-frame clones only, not all of them. The sample lists about 1.5 million clones; roughly 98% were seen once. Specimen: naive CD4+ T cells sorted from blood. Subset of the sample: CD45RA+ positively selected. The source of these receptors is a man in his thirties or forties in good health.

This clone was observed once. This chain joins TRBV4-1 and TRBJ2-7, with D unresolved. CDR1 and CDR2 from the germline V gene are MGHRA and YSYEKL. The CDR3 runs 15 residues. The ends were cut back, 0 bases at V and 0 bases at J, with 9 bases in the middle. CDR3 nucleotides: TGCGCCAGCAGCCAAGATCCCCCGAGCTCCTACGAGCAGTACTTC. Translation: CASSQDPPSSYEQYF.

The chain is built from TRBV5-5 and TRBJ2-7; D unclear. Germline CDR1 is SGHKS and CDR2 is YYEKEE (reference sequence). Trimming left V 8 bases short and J 4 bases short, with 13 bases between. This CDR3 contains 12 residues. The CDR3 DNA reads as TGTGCCAGTGGGAACCTGCGATACGAGCAGTACTTC. Amino acid sequence: CASGNLRYEQYF.

The J gene is TRBJ2-7, the V gene TRBV18, with D tentatively TRBD1 or TRBD2 (5 bases each). Germline CDR1 reads KGHSH; CDR2 reads LQKENI. Trimming cost V 3 bases and J 0 bases, with 21 bases left between them. The CDR3 sequence is 18 residues long. DNA for the CDR3: TGTGCCAGCTCACCCCGGGACGGAGGTGAACCCGGCTCCTACGAGCAGTACTTC. Its protein is CASSPRDGGEPGSYEQYF.

This sequence joins TRBV27 and TRBJ2-1, with no clear D. There are 12 residues in the CDR3. Germline V lookup: CDR1 MNHEY, CDR2 SMNVEV (reference sequence). Deletions cut 5 bases from V and 9 bases from J, with 11 bases between. The CDR3 loop is CASSPSLSEQFF. The CDR3 region has the DNA TGTGCCAGCAGTCCCTCGTTGAGTGAGCAGTTCTTC.

This chain joins TRBV2 and TRBJ2-7; D is undetermined. Germline V gives CDR1 SNHLY, CDR2 FYNNEI. This CDR3 comprises 16 residues. V gave up 4 bases and J gave up 0 bases, with 16 bases separating them. Written as DNA, the CDR3 is TGTGCCAGCAGTGGGTCGGAAACACCCCACTCCTACGAGCAGTACTTC. Translated, it gives CASSGSETPHSYEQYF.

The CDR3, as DNA: TGTGCCAGCAAAGAGGGGAACTATGGCTACACCTTC. This encodes CASKEGNYGYTF. The rearrangement links TRBV28 to TRBJ1-2; a possible D gene is TRBD1 (5 bases). This CDR3 contains 12 residues. Germline V gene lookup returns CDR1 MDHEN and CDR2 SYDVKM. Trimming removed 7 bases from V and 2 bases from J, with 8 bases in between.

The CDR3 loop reads CATSRDLGSGANTGELFF. CDR3 nucleotides: TGTGCCACCAGCAGAGACCTCGGGAGTGGTGCGAACACCGGGGAGCTGTTTTTT. The chain joins TRBV15 to TRBJ2-2, with D possibly matching TRBD2 (6 bases). Germline values: CDR1 LNHNV, CDR2 YYDKDF (reference sequence). CDR3 size: 18 residues. V dropped 0 bases and J dropped 0 bases, with 14 bases sitting between them.

The chain links TRBV10-1 to TRBJ2-4; 10 positions agree with TRBD2. The CDR3 spans 16 residues. Germline V gene lookup returns CDR1 WNHNN and CDR2 SYGVQD (reference sequence). The ends lost 0 bases at V and 4 bases at J; junction bases unmatched: 3. CDR3 coding DNA: TGCGCCAGCAGTGAGTCGGTGACTAGCGGGAAAAACATTCAGTACTTC. Amino acid sequence: CASSESVTSGKNIQYF.

The chain has TRBV9 and TRBJ2-7; TRBD2 matches at 12 bases. This CDR3 has 15 residues. With 4 bases clipped from V and 6 bases from J, the junction kept 8 bases outside the gene matches. The V gene's germline CDR1 is SGDLS and CDR2 YYNGEE. This CDR3 reads CASSPRLAGVSEQYF. Here the CDR3 DNA reads TGTGCCAGCAGCCCGAGACTAGCGGGAGTCTCCGAGCAGTACTTC.